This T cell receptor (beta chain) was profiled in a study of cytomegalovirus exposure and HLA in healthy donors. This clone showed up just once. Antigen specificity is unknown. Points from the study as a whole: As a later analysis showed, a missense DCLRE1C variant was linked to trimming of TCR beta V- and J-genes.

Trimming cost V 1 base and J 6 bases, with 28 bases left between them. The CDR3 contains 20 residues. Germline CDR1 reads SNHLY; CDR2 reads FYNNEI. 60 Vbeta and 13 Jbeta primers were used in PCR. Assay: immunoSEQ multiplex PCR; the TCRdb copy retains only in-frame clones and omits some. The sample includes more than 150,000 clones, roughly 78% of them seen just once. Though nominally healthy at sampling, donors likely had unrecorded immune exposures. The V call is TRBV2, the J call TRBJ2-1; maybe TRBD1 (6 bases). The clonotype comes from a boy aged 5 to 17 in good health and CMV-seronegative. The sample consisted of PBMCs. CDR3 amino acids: CASSEVRTADSRLGGNEQFF. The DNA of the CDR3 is TGTGCCAGCAGTGAAGTGCGGACAGCCGATTCTAGACTTGGTGGCAATGAGCAGTTCTTC.